Presented here are 5 T cell receptor beta chains from one specimen sequenced in a study of cytomegalovirus exposure and HLA in healthy donors. Produced via immunoSEQ multiplex PCR; TCRdb's table is partial and in-frame only. Counted here are 150,000 to 200,000 clones, approximately 83% occurring once; the ten biggest clones make up 2.8%. Material for sequencing was PBMCs. Receptor source: a woman younger than 35 in good health and CMV-seropositive.

The CDR3 protein is CASSQTGNTEAFF. CDR3 DNA sequence: TGTGCCAGCAGTCAAACAGGGAACACTGAAGCTTTCTTT. V gene TRBV27 combines with J gene TRBJ1-1; D is possibly TRBD1 (5 bases). The germline V and J ends were trimmed by 5 bases and 1 base, with 8 bases remaining between them. Per germline, CDR1 MNHEY and CDR2 SMNVEV (reference sequence). This CDR3 is 13 amino acids long.

The V and J genes are TRBV7-3 and TRBJ2-2, with 7 bases aligning to TRBD2. The CDR3 is 16 residues long. Unmatched junction bases numbered 10, after V lost 5 bases and J lost 4 bases. Germline V lookup: CDR1 SGHTA, CDR2 FQGTGA. The CDR3 reads CASSLSGGTPTGELFF. The CDR3 bases are TGTGCCAGCAGCCTATCCGGGGGGACCCCCACCGGGGAGCTGTTTTTT.

This clone was detected only a few times. The CDR3 loop reads CASRLAPGQWRSGYTF. The DNA of the CDR3 is TGTGCAAGTCGCTTAGCGCCGGGACAGTGGAGATCTGGCTACACCTTC. This chain uses TRBV12-2 with TRBJ1-2; no check of the table's D call, TRBD1, against the DNA was made. TRBV12-2 is a recognized pseudogene. The CDR3 consists of 16 residues.

The J gene is TRBJ2-1, the V gene TRBV7-3, with TRBD2 identical over 8 bases. This CDR3 spans 16 amino acids. Germline CDR1 SGHTA, CDR2 FQGTGA. V gave up 2 bases and J gave up 4 bases; unmatched junction bases: 7. CDR3 coding DNA: TGTGCCAGCAGCTTACATCCGGGGGGGCTGTACAATGAGCAGTTCTTC. Translated, it gives CASSLHPGGLYNEQFF.

In this sample, this clone turned up once. The chain has TRBV7-2 and TRBJ1-1; D ambiguous. CDR1 is SGHTA and CDR2 is FQGNSA in the germline V gene. This CDR3 contains 13 residues. Deletions cut 5 bases from V and 0 bases from J, with 7 bases between. The CDR3 sequence: CASSPNLNTEAFF. CDR3 bases: TGTGCCAGCAGCCCCAATTTGAACACTGAAGCTTTCTTT.